These T cell receptor beta chains were read from a single sample in a study of Ad26.COV2.S vaccination and SARS-CoV-2 variants. The repertoire was sequenced with immunoSEQ multiplex PCR; TCRdb's copy has only in-frame clones and lacks some. The table records 410,000 or so clones, approximately 92% of them present only once. The source was peripheral blood, collected in a trial of Ad26.COV2.S vaccine versus placebo. These receptors were taken from a person between 18 and 60 years old who received the Ad26.COV2.S COVID-19 vaccine or a placebo. The CDR3 runs from the conserved cysteine through the conserved F or W. D genes are given only for firm matches. A row's size may be missing; if present it is once, few, many or a size class.

clone size,D gene,J gene,V gene,CDR3 DNA,CDR3 protein
.,.,TRBJ2-3,TRBV11-2,TGTGCCAGCAGGTCGCTTCAGGAGTTAAGCACAGATACGCAGTATTTT,CASRSLQELSTDTQYF
.,TRBD1,TRBJ1-4,TRBV15,TGTGCCACCAGCAGAGAGACAGGGATTAATGAAAAACTGTTTTTT,CATSRETGINEKLFF
.,.,TRBJ2-7,TRBV11-2,TGTGCCAGCAGCTTAAACTACGAGCAGTACTTC,CASSLNYEQYF
.,.,TRBJ1-1,TRBV9,TGTGCCAGCAGCGGACAGGTGGGGAACACTGAAGCTTTCTTT,CASSGQVGNTEAFF
.,TRBD1,TRBJ2-2,TRBV6-5,TGTGCCAGCAGTTACGCCACGACAGGGGGGTCCGGGGAGCTGTTTTTT,CASSYATTGGSGELFF
once,TRBD2,TRBJ2-3,TRBV9,TGTGCCAGCAGCGGCAGAACACGACCAGCGGGGGCAGATACGCAGTATTTT,CASSGRTRPAGADTQYF
.,.,TRBJ1-4,TRBV5-8,TGTGCCAGCAGCTGGACGTTCTTGGACGATAATGAAAAACTGTTTTTT,CASSWTFLDDNEKLFF
.,TRBD1,TRBJ2-1,TRBV29-1,TGCAGCGTTGAAAGGGACAGGGATTTCGATGAGCAGTTCTTC,CSVERDRDFDEQFF
.,.,TRBJ2-3,TRBV5-4,TGTGCCAGCAGTTCTTCCTTTCGGGTGAGCACAGATACGCAGTATTTT,CASSSSFRVSTDTQYF
.,.,TRBJ1-4,TRBV18,TGTGCCAGCTCCACCGGTGGGGCGACTAATGAAAAACTGTTTTTT,CASSTGGATNEKLFF
.,.,TRBJ2-1,TRBV4-3,TGCGCCAGCAGCGTGGACAGCAGAGACAATGAGCAGTTCTTC,CASSVDSRDNEQFF
.,.,TRBJ1-5,TRBV25-1,TGTGCCAGCAGTGGACAGTTCAATCAGCCCCAGCATTTT,CASSGQFNQPQHF
.,.,TRBJ1-5,TRBV19,TGTGCCAGTAGTAATTTCGGGTTGGGAACAGAAAGCAATCAGCCCCAGCATTTT,CASSNFGLGTESNQPQHF
.,.,TRBJ2-7,TRBV3-1/TRBV3-2,TGTGCCAGCAGCCGCACGAGGAGAGGGGGCGAGCAGTACTTC,CASSRTRRGGEQYF
.,TRBD2,TRBJ2-3,TRBV6-2/TRBV6-3,TGTGCCAGCAGTTACGAAGCGGGGCTTAACACAGATACGCAGTATTTT,CASSYEAGLNTDTQYF
.,.,TRBJ2-5,TRBV7-2,TGTGCCAGCAGCTTACCAGGGATAGAGACCCAGTACTTC,CASSLPGIETQYF
.,TRBD2,TRBJ2-3,TRBV7-2,TGTGCCAGCAGCCCCAGCTTAAGCGGGGGTACAGATACGCAGTATTTT,CASSPSLSGGTDTQYF
.,.,TRBJ2-5,TRBV29-1,TGCAGCGTGCACCGGGACATCTCCGAGACCCAGTACTTC,CSVHRDISETQYF
once,.,TRBJ2-1,TRBV11-2,TGTGCCAGCAGCTCAGTCGGACGACCCGGCTCCTACAATGAGCAGTTCTTC,CASSSVGRPGSYNEQFF
.,.,TRBJ1-6,TRBV10-3,TGTGCCATCAGTGAGTCCATAGCTAGCTCCTATAATTCACCCCTCCACTTT,CAISESIASSYNSPLHF
.,.,TRBJ1-1,TRBV6-1,TGTGCCAGCAGTGAAGCGGGGGGCTGGGAAGCTTTCTTT,CASSEAGGWEAFF
.,.,TRBJ1-6,TRBV7-2,TGTGCCAGCAGTCCCCAGACGAATTCACCCCTCCACTTT,CASSPQTNSPLHF
.,TRBD1,TRBJ2-1,TRBV11-2,TGTGCCAGCAGCCTGGGACAGGGGATCAATGAGCAGTTCTTC,CASSLGQGINEQFF
.,.,TRBJ1-5,TRBV30,TGTGCCTGGAGTGTACGTTTGGGTTATCAGCCCCAGCATTTT,CAWSVRLGYQPQHF
.,TRBD1,TRBJ1-1,TRBV27,TGTGCCAGCGGTAGGACAGGGGACACTGAAGCTTTCTTT,CASGRTGDTEAFF
.,.,TRBJ2-1,TRBV24-1,TGTGCCACCAGTGACTGGACAGCCGTCGGAATCAATGAGCAGTTCTTC,CATSDWTAVGINEQFF
.,.,TRBJ2-5,TRBV19,TGTGCCAGTAGTAGTCCCAGACTCGAGGAGACCCAGTACTTC,CASSSPRLEETQYF
.,.,TRBJ2-4,TRBV7-9,TGTGCCAGCAGCACTAGTAAGGCCCCCAAGGGCATTCAGTACTTC,CASSTSKAPKGIQYF
.,TRBD2,TRBJ2-7,TRBV4-3,TGCGCCAGCAGCCAAGGAACTAGCGGGTACTACGAGCAGTACTTC,CASSQGTSGYYEQYF
.,TRBD1,TRBJ1-2,TRBV6-1,TGTGCCAGCAGTGAGATTTTAGGGGACAGGGGAATAGATGGCTACACCTTC,CASSEILGDRGIDGYTF
.,.,TRBJ1-1,TRBV5-6,TGTGCCAGCAGCTTGAGGGGGTTGAACACTGAAGCTTTCTTT,CASSLRGLNTEAFF
.,TRBD1,TRBJ1-1,TRBV11-3,TGTGCCAGCAGCCCAAGGACAGGGGCTGAAGCTTTCTTT,CASSPRTGAEAFF
.,TRBD2,TRBJ2-1,TRBV4-3,TGCGCCAGCAGCCAATGGGGCCTAGCGGGGAGAGACAATGAGCAGTTCTTC,CASSQWGLAGRDNEQFF
.,TRBD2,TRBJ2-1,TRBV29-1,TGCAGCGGCCGGACTAGCGGGGGGACGAATGAGCAGTTCTTC,CSGRTSGGTNEQFF
.,.,TRBJ2-7,TRBV6-5,TGTGCCAGCAGCACAACGACAGCTTACGAGCAGTACTTC,CASSTTTAYEQYF
once,.,TRBJ2-1,TRBV7-2,TGTGCCAGCAGCTCCGGGCATAGGGGCCAGTTCAATGAGCAGTTCTTC,CASSSGHRGQFNEQFF
.,.,TRBJ2-5,TRBV15,TGTGCCACCAGCAGAGATACGGCACTTCAAGAGACCCAGTACTTC,CATSRDTALQETQYF
.,TRBD1,TRBJ1-6,TRBV3-1/TRBV3-2,TGTGCCAGCCCGGCGTTGACCTACAGGACAGGGGGTTCACCCCTCCACTTT,CASPALTYRTGGSPLHF
.,TRBD1,TRBJ2-1,TRBV19,TGTGCCAGCAGTACAGGGGGTCAGGTCAATGAGCAGTTCTTC,CASSTGGQVNEQFF
.,.,TRBJ1-4,TRBV7-9,TGTGCCAGCAGCCCCCCCTGGGAAAAACTGTTTTTT,CASSPPWEKLFF